This passage covers 30 T cell receptor beta chains from one sample sequenced in a study of vaccination effects on CD4 cells after COVID-19. Sequencing followed a ViraFEST assay step that expanded antigen-specific CD4+ T cells with viral peptide pools. An approximately 10-day culture period preceded the isolation of CD4+ T cells. Participants were given two doses of BNT162b2 or mRNA-1273 vaccine. Generated by immunoSEQ multiplex PCR, the TCRdb table keeps only in-frame clones and is missing some. The sample includes about 59,000 clones, approximately 78% of them seen just once. Their cognate antigens are unknown. This specimen was CD4+ T cells from PBMCs cultured with HCoV-OC43 spike peptides, taken after COVID-19 vaccination. Subset given: HCoV-OC43 spike overlapping peptide pool stimulation. All receptors come from a human donor who received a COVID-19 vaccine.

The V call is TRBV7-2, the J call TRBJ1-1; D is possibly TRBD1 (5 bases). The CDR3 consists of 17 residues. V dropped 5 bases and J dropped 1 base, with 20 bases sitting between them. Germline V gene data show CDR1 as SGHTA and CDR2 as FQGNSA. The CDR3 here is CASSPLDKRPWNTEAFF. The CDR3 DNA reads TGTGCCAGCAGCCCCCTGGACAAAAGACCGTGGAACACTGAAGCTTTCTTT. The full variable domain, its missing parts supplied by reference TRBV7-2 and TRBJ1-1, is GAGVSQSPSNKVTEKGKDVELRCDPISGHTALYWYRQSLGQGLEFLIYFQGNSAPDKSGLPSDRFSAERTGGSVSTLTIQRTQQEDSAVYLCASSPLDKRPWNTEAFFGQGTRLTVV.

The V gene is TRBV19, the J gene TRBJ2-3; 7 bases align to TRBD1. Looked up from germline, CDR1 is LNHDA and CDR2 is SQIVND (reference sequence). This CDR3 has 15 residues. J was trimmed by 0 bases and V by 7 bases; bases with no gene match: 7. CDR3 sequence reads: CASTQTGYSTDTQYF. The DNA for the CDR3 is TGTGCCAGTACCCAGACAGGGTACAGCACAGATACGCAGTATTTT.

The gene calls are TRBV7-3 and TRBJ2-7; D call uncertain. Deletions cut 6 bases from V and 0 bases from J, with 15 bases between. The CDR3 consists of 15 residues. Germline lookup yields CDR1 SGHTA and CDR2 FQGTGA. Here the CDR3 DNA reads TGTGCCAGCAGTCTAATAGTCTTAGACTCCTACGAGCAGTACGTC. The encoded protein is CASSLIVLDSYEQYV.

The chain is built from TRBV19 and TRBJ1-5; D remains ambiguous. This CDR3 has 16 residues. The V and J ends lost 3 bases and 0 bases respectively, with 12 bases between them. CDR1 LNHDA and CDR2 SQIVND come from the germline V gene (reference sequence). CDR3 residues: CASSMLQIYSNQPQHF. The CDR3 DNA reads as TGTGCCAGTAGTATGTTACAGATATATAGCAATCAGCCCCAGCATTTT.

The genes are TRBV10-1 and TRBJ2-7; D is unclear. Per the germline V gene, CDR1 is WNHNN and CDR2 is SYGVQD (reference sequence). CDR3 length: 16 residues. V was pared by 3 bases and J by 6 bases, with 21 bases between. CDR3 sequence: CASSDPKDPYFPEQYV. DNA for the CDR3: TGCGCCAGCAGTGACCCTAAGGACCCCTACTTCCCCGAGCAGTACGTC.

For this clone: One junction end does not reproduce the germline sequence, and a read error may be involved. This chain uses TRBV13 with TRBJ1-4; TRBD1 matches at 11 bases. Germline V gene data show CDR1 as PRHDT and CDR2 as FYEKMQ (reference sequence). The CDR3 spans 15 residues. The CDR3 protein is CASSRDRGENGKLFF. The CDR3 region has the DNA TGTGCCAGCAGCAGGGACAGGGGGGAGAATGGAAAACTGTTTTTT.

This clone was counted a single time. V usage is TRBV12-3 or TRBV12-4 and J usage is TRBJ1-1, with no clear D. The CDR3 sequence is 13 residues long. V gave up 3 bases and J gave up 4 bases, with 9 bases separating them. For the CDR3, the DNA is TGTGCCAGCAGTTTTATTGGGGTCACTGAAGCTTTCTTT. It translates to CASSFIGVTEAFF.

V usage is TRBV6-5 and J usage is TRBJ2-7; D uncertain. This CDR3 spans 13 amino acids. Germline CDR1 MNHEY, CDR2 SVGAGI. Trimming took off 5 bases at V and 1 base at J, with 9 bases between the two ends. This chain's CDR3 is CASSINWSYEQYV. CDR3 DNA: TGTGCCAGCAGTATTAACTGGTCCTACGAGCAGTACGTC.

The gene calls are TRBV3-1 (or the pseudogene TRBV3-2) and TRBJ1-1, with 7 bases lining up with TRBD1. The trim removed 6 bases at V and 6 bases at J, leaving 10 bases unmatched. The CDR3 sequence is 14 residues long. Germline V lookup: CDR1 LGHDT, CDR2 YNNKEL (reference sequence). CDR3 nucleotides: TGTGCCAGCAGTCCAAATCAGGGGGGGGCTGAAGCTTTCTTT. Translated: CASSPNQGGAEAFF.

The chain employs TRBV29-1 and TRBJ2-1; 7 bases agree with TRBD1. Germline-derived CDR1 and CDR2 are SQVTM and ANQGSEA. The CDR3 contains 15 residues. Trimming cost V 7 bases and J 10 bases; bases outside gene matches: 19. Here the CDR3 reads CSAPNPGQRANEQFF. The CDR3 region has the DNA TGCAGCGCTCCCAACCCGGGACAGAGGGCTAACGAGCAGTTCTTC.

In its sample, this clone was seen once. V usage is TRBV7-9 and J usage is TRBJ2-5; D is unclear. Germline V CDR1 and CDR2: SEHNR, FQNEAQ (reference sequence). This CDR3 region has 14 residues. In DNA form, the CDR3 reads TGTGCTACAAAGGCGTGGGCAGGACAAGAGACCCAGTACTTC. It codes for CATKAWAGQETQYF.

The chain links TRBV13 to TRBJ1-2; 7 bases agree with TRBD1. With 3 bases clipped from V and 4 bases from J, the junction kept 5 bases outside the gene matches. The CDR3 totals 14 residues. Germline V lookup: CDR1 PRHDT, CDR2 FYEKMQ (reference sequence). The CDR3 loop is CASSFGQGVYGYTF. The CDR3 nucleotides are TGTGCCAGCAGCTTCGGTCAGGGGGTCTATGGCTACACCTTC.

This clone came up a few times. This sequence joins TRBV27 and TRBJ2-1; 8 bases match TRBD2. Trimming took 6 bases from V and 6 from J; bases not matched to a gene: 7. Germline V gene sequence: CDR1 MNHEY, CDR2 SMNVEV (reference sequence). CDR3 length equals 14 residues. CDR3 sequence reads: CASRHTGGSNEQFF. CDR3 coding DNA: TGTGCCAGCAGGCATACGGGGGGGTCCAATGAGCAGTTCTTC.

There are a few counts of this clone. V usage is TRBV27 and J usage is TRBJ1-6; D is uncertain. Trimming took off 10 bases at V and 9 bases at J, with 25 bases between the two ends. The germline V gene has CDR1 MNHEY and CDR2 SMNVEV (reference sequence). CDR3 length: 16 amino acids. This chain's CDR3 is CATFPLSYSGISPLHF. CDR3 nucleotides: TGTGCCACATTCCCTCTATCTTACTCGGGGATTTCACCCCTCCACTTT.

V and J are TRBV5-6 and TRBJ2-7; possible D gene TRBD1, 6 bases. Trimming cost V 1 base and J 4 bases, with 15 bases left between them. The germline V gene has CDR1 SGHDT and CDR2 YYEEEE. The CDR3 contains 15 residues. The CDR3, as DNA: TGTGCCAGCAGCTTGTGGGCCAGGGGAAAATACGAGCAGTACGTC. Its protein is CASSLWARGKYEQYV.

The chain employs TRBV7-2 and TRBJ2-4; tentatively, D is TRBD1 or TRBD2 (5 bases each). With 0 bases removed from V and 6 bases from J, the gap between germline ends came to 9 bases. The CDR3 spans 14 residues. Germline V gene data show CDR1 as SGHTA and CDR2 as FQGNSA. CDR3 residues: CASSLAMRGNIQYF. CDR3 nucleotides: TGTGCCAGCAGCTTAGCGATGAGGGGAAACATTCAGTACTTC.

The CDR3 DNA is TGCGCCAGCAGCTTGGATGTCCGAGTGAACACTGAAGCTTTCTTT. This codes for CASSLDVRVNTEAFF. The V and J genes are TRBV5-1 and TRBJ1-1; D is undetermined. Germline V gene data show CDR1 as SGHRS and CDR2 as YFSETQ. V shed 0 bases and J shed 0 bases, with 9 bases lying between them. CDR3 length equals 15 residues.

The chain uses TRBV11-3 and TRBJ2-3; 8 bases line up with TRBD2. The V gene's germline CDR1 is SGHNT and CDR2 YENEEA. V was pared by 8 bases and J by 4 bases, with 11 bases of the junction left unmatched. This CDR3 has 15 amino acids. CDR3 nucleotides: TGTGCCAGCCCTTGCTGTCGGGGGGGCGCAGATACGCAGTATTTT. It specifies CASPCCRGGADTQYF.

The table lists this clone with a few counts. This sequence joins TRBV6-1 and TRBJ1-3, with unresolved D. The germline CDR1 and CDR2 sequences are MNHNS and SASEGT. V lost 1 base to trimming and J lost 2 bases, with 6 bases between them. The CDR3 is 14 amino acids. In DNA, the CDR3 is TGTGCCAGCAGTGAAGGGGGAGCTGGAAACACCATATATTTT. Translated, it gives CASSEGGAGNTIYF.

This clone occurred once. The chain carries TRBV6-2 or TRBV6-3 and TRBJ2-3, with TRBD2 matching 8 bases. V lost 5 bases and J lost 3; bases outside the gene matches: 7. The germline V gene encodes CDR1 MNHEY and CDR2 SVGEGT. The CDR3 is made up of 15 amino acids. Here the CDR3 reads CASSRSGVPTDTQYF. CDR3 nucleotides: TGTGCCAGCAGTCGTAGCGGGGTACCTACAGATACGCAGTATTTT.

CDR3 coding DNA: TGTGCCAGCAGCCAAGATGGTGACAGGGACAGGGTATTTAATGAGCAGTTCTTC. Protein product: CASSQDGDRDRVFNEQFF. The J gene is TRBJ2-1, the V gene TRBV3-1 (or the pseudogene TRBV3-2); 9 bases agree with TRBD1. Germline V gene lookup returns CDR1 LGHDT and CDR2 YNNKEL (reference sequence). The length of the CDR3 is 18 residues. Trimming cost V 0 bases and J 7 bases; bases outside gene matches: 13.

CDR3 sequence: CASSFRKEEKLFF. CDR3 DNA: TGTGCCAGCAGCTTTCGAAAGGAAGAAAAACTGTTTTTT. This chain links TRBV7-2 with TRBJ1-4; no definite D call. The CDR3 is 13 amino acids. Germline V gene lookup returns CDR1 SGHTA and CDR2 FQGNSA. V was cut by 3 bases and J by 8 bases, with 10 bases left in between.

This clone has more than one count but fewer than ten. The gene calls are TRBV24-1 and TRBJ1-2; 7 positions match TRBD1. Germline trimming cut 4 bases from V and 4 bases from J; bases unmatched to any gene: 8. CDR1 is KGHDR, CDR2 SFDVKD, per germline. The CDR3 has 15 amino acids. CDR3 bases: TGTGCCACCAGTGACCCAGACAGGGATCCCTATGGCTACACCTTC. Its translation: CATSDPDRDPYGYTF.

The chain carries TRBV7-9 and TRBJ1-2; the match to TRBD1 covers 7 bases. There are 15 residues in the CDR3. Germline CDR1 and CDR2: SEHNR and FQNEAQ (reference sequence). J was trimmed by 0 bases and V by 5 bases; bases with no gene match: 6. The CDR3 spells CASSPVDRTNYGYTF. The CDR3 nucleotides are TGTGCCAGCAGCCCTGTGGACAGGACTAACTATGGCTACACCTTC.

Written as DNA, the CDR3 is TGTGCCAGCTCATCGACTGGAGGAAGCAATCAGCCCCAGCATTTT. Its protein is CASSSTGGSNQPQHF. This chain links TRBV18 with TRBJ1-5; unclear D gene. Trimming pared 5 bases from V and 1 base from J, leaving 12 bases between. The CDR3 has 15 amino acids. Germline V gene data show CDR1 as KGHSH and CDR2 as LQKENI.

This chain uses TRBV9 with TRBJ1-1, with 9 positions matching TRBD1. V was clipped by 3 bases and J by 4 bases; unmatched bases: 10. Germline loops: CDR1 SGDLS, CDR2 YYNGEE. The CDR3 is 16 amino acids. The CDR3, as DNA: TGTGCCAGCAGCGCGATGACAGGGGGAGGTGGCACTGAAGCTTTCTTT. Translated: CASSAMTGGGGTEAFF.

V is TRBV24-1 and J is TRBJ2-5, with D perhaps matching TRBD1 or TRBD2 (5 bases each). Trimming shortened V by 4 bases and J by 7 bases, and 21 bases separated the two germline ends. CDR1 and CDR2 (germline): KGHDR, SFDVKD. This CDR3 region has 16 residues. This chain's CDR3 is CATSEPGTGRGGTQYF. The CDR3 coding sequence is TGTGCCACCAGTGAACCGGGGACCGGGCGAGGAGGGACCCAGTACTTC.

The rearrangement joins TRBV3-1 (or the pseudogene TRBV3-2) to TRBJ2-2, with 10 bases that match TRBD2. The CDR3 is 16 residues long. The germline V gene has CDR1 LGHDT and CDR2 YNNKEL (reference sequence). V was pared by 2 bases and J by 5 bases, with 5 bases of the junction left unmatched. The CDR3 sequence is CASSQSGGARTGELFF. As DNA, the CDR3 is TGTGCCAGCAGCCAAAGCGGGGGGGCTAGGACCGGGGAGCTGTTTTTT.

The rearrangement links TRBV7-2 to TRBJ2-5; 11 nucleotides line up with TRBD1. The J segment lost 5 bases and the V segment lost 5 bases, leaving 7 bases of the junction unmatched. The germline V gene has CDR1 SGHTA and CDR2 FQGNSA. This CDR3 is 15 amino acids long. The DNA of the CDR3 is TGTGCCAGCAGCCCCGGACAGGGGGCTTTGGAGACCCAGTACTTC. Its translation: CASSPGQGALETQYF.

This clone was observed a single time. This chain joins TRBV7-5 and TRBJ2-5; the table's TRBD2 call for D was not verified on the DNA. TRBV7-5 is annotated as a pseudogene. This CDR3 contains 19 residues. The DNA for the CDR3 is TGTGCCAGAAGCTTCCCCCCGAGCGACGGGAGGGGGTGGGGGGAGACCCAGTACTTC. Translated, it gives CARSFPPSDGRGWGETQYF.